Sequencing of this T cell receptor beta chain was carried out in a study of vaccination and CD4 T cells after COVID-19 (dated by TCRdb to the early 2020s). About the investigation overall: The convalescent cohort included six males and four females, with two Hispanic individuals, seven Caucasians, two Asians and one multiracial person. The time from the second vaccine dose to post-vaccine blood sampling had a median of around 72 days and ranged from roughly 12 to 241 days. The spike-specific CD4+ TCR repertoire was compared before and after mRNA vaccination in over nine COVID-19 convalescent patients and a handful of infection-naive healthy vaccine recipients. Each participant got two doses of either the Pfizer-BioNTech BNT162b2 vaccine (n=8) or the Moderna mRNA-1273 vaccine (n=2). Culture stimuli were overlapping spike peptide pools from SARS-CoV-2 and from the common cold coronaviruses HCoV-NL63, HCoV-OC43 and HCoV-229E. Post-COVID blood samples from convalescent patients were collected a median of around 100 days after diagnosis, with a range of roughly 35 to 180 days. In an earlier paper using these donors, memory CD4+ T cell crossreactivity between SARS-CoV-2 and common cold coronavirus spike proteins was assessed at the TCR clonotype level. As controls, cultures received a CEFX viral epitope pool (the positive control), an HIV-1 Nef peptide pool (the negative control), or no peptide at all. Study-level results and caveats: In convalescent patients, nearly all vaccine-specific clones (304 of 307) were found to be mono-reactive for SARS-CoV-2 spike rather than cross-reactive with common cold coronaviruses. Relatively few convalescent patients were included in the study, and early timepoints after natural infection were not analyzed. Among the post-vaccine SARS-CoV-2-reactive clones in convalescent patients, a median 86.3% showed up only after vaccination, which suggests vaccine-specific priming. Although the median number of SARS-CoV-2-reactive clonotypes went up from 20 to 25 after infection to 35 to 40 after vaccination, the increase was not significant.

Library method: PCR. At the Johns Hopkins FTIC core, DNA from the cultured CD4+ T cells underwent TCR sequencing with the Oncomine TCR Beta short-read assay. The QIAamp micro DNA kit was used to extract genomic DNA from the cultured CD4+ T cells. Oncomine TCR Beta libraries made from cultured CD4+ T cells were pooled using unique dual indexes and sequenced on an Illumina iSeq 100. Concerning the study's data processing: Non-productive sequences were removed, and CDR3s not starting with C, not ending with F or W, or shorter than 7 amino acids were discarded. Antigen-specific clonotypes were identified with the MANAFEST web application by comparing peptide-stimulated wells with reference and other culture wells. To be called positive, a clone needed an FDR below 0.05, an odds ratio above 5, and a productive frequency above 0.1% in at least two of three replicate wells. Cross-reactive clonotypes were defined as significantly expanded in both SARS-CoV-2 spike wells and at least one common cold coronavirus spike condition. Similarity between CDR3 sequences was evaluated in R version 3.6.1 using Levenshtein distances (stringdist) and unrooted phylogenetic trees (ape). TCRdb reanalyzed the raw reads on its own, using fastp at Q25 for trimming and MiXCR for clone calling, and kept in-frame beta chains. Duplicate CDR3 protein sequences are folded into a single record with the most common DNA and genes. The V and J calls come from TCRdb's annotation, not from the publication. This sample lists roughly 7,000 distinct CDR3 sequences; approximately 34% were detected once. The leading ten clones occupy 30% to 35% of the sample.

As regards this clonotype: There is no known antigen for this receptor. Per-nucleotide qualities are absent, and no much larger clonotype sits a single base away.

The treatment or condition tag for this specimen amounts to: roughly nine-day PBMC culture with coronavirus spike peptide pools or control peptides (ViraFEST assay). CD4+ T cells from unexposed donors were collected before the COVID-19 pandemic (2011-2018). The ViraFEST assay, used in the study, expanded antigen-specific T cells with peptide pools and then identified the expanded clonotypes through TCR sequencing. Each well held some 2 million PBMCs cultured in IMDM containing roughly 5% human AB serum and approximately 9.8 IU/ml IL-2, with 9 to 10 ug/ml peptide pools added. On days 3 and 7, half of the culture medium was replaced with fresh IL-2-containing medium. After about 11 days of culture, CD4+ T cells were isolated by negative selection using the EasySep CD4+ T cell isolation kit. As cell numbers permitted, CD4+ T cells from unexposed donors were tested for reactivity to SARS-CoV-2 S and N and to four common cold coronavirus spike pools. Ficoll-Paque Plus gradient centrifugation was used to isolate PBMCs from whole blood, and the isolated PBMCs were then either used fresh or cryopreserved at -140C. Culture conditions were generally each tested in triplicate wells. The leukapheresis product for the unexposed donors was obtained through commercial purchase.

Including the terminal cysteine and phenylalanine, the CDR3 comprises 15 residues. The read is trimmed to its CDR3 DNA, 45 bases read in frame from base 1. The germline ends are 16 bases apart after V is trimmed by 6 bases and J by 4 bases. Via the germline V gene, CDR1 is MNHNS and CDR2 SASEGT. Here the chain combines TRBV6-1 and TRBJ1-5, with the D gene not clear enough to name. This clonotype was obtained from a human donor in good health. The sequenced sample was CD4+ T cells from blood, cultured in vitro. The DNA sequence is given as TGTGCCAGCAGATCGGCCGCAGGTGGGAATCAGCCCCAGCATTTT. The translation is CASRSAAGGNQPQHF.